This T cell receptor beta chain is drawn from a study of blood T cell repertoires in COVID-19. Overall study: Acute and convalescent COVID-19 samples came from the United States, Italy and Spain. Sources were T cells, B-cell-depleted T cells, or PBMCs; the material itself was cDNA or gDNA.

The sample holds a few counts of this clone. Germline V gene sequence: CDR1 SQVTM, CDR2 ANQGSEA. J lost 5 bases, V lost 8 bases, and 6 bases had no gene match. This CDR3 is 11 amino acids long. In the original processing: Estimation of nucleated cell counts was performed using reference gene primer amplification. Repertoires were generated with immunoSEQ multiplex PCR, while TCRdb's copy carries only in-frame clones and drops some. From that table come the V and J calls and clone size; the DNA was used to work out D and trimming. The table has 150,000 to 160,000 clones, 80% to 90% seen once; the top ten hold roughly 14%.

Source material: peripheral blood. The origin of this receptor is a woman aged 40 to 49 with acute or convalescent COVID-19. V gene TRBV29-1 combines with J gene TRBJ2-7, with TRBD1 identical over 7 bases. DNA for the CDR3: TGCAGCCTACGGACAGGCAACGAGCAGTACTTC. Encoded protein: CSLRTGNEQYF.